The following is a TCR beta chain sequence with its context. The antigen this receptor binds is unknown. It has no much larger one-base neighbor in the sample; base qualities were not kept. The cohort comprised under 700 healthy bone marrow donors. At the time of sampling, all cohort members were nominally healthy, though unrecorded immune exposures were likely present. The donor tested CMV seronegative and was one of the 352 seronegative cohort members. Each donor provided a peripheral blood sample, and peripheral blood mononuclear cells were used for TCR beta sequencing. The Qiagen DNeasy Blood Extraction Kit was used to extract genomic DNA from the blood cell samples. This specimen belongs to a study of cytomegalovirus exposure and HLA in healthy donors (TCRdb year 2017). Regarding the study in general: An earlier analysis of approximately 600 of the donors reported 250 to 300 Gb of sequence data and 100 million to 130 million unique TCR beta sequences from 190 million or so T cells. The study combined high-throughput TCR immunosequencing, statistical association of individual TCRs with disease status, and machine learning to predict cytomegalovirus infection status. An early release that covered some 630 HLA-typed donors contained about 300 gigabases of sequencing data and roughly 84 million unique TCR sequences. The study aimed to test whether signatures of past pathogen exposure could be identified by cataloging public T cell receptors. On average, approximately 250,000 unique TCR beta nucleotide sequences were sequenced per donor among more than 350 genotyped donors of the cohort, with roughly 18% of those sequences being non-productive. Genome-wide SNP genotypes for about 60% of the roughly 670 donors were used in a later genetic analysis, which treated that subset as a discovery cohort. All discovery cohort repertoires had been generated on a single sequencing platform. In a later analysis, previously published TCR beta repertoires from several hundred donors were re-analyzed and high-resolution HLA genotyping was added so that TCR occurrence patterns could be studied. Alongside the repertoire data, information on donor age, sex, ethnicity and CMV serostatus was compiled. Because of strong linkage in the cohort, roughly five DR-DQ haplotypes were treated as single units for association and clustering. Typing coverage differed by locus: A, B, C, DRB1 and DQB1 were typed in about 629-640 donors, DQA1 in about 510, DPA1 in 600 to 610, and DPB1 in just under 480. Class I and class II HLA loci were covered by the typing at four-digit resolution. The study profiled the T cell repertoires of 500 to 800 subjects by immunosequencing and related them to cytomegalovirus serostatus. To decide whether each TCR beta V gene segment behaved as functional or pseudogenic, an earlier analysis of some 600 of the donors relied on high-throughput TCR beta sequencing. In addition to the first cohort of 500 to 850 subjects, a separate validation cohort of 130 or so different subjects was used. The genetic ancestry cluster associated with self-reported Caucasian donors included over 65% of the roughly 380 genotyped donors. Rather than using new phenotypic data, the later analysis identified candidate immune exposures from TCR beta sequences and from how often those sequences occurred across donors. What the work shows at the level of the full study, not this receptor alone: The authors suggested that the approach could potentially be generalized to other disease states and immunological phenotypes. In a later analysis, the rate of TCR association differed among HLA loci, with DRB1 alleles having the most associated TCRs and HLA-C alleles having the fewest. According to a later analysis, most CMV-associated TCR beta chains appeared to be HLA-restricted, and the HLA associations seemed to be driven largely by CMV exposure. A later genetic analysis associated a missense DCLRE1C variant with V-gene and J-gene trimming of TCR beta chains, and an independent cohort replicated the association. Correlated functional status among segregating V segments might be attributable to linkage disequilibrium, but an unknown experimental factor could not be ruled out. A further reported finding was that TCR beta sequences accurately predicted the HLA-A and HLA-B alleles for most subjects in the first cohort. A group of highly shared sequence variants was considered likely to be a technical artifact of the sequencing pipeline. Only TCR beta chains were sequenced in this cohort, and the absence of alpha or paired-chain data limited detectable features. Most TCR sequences were observed very rarely across donors, whereas some public TCRs were present in many individuals. Immune exposure information for the cohort was limited to CMV serostatus. Cytomegalovirus status was reported to be diagnosed by the classifier with high specificity and sensitivity in both the original and validation cohorts. At a false discovery rate of 0.05, a later analysis linked around 15,000 TCR beta sequences to specific HLA alleles. Strong co-occurrence of HLA alleles, especially DR and DQ, made assigning TCR associations to individual alleles difficult. Compared with the roughly 710-donor mean, donors in an Asian-associated ancestry cluster had fewer N-insertions in productive TCRs, according to a later genetic analysis. Sequencing depth was assumed to be roughly uniform across donors in the presence/absence analyses, though that assumption may not hold. A few of the identified cytomegalovirus-associated TCR beta chains were confirmed in vitro to be specific for cytomegalovirus antigens. A later analysis found that HLA-associated TCR beta chains were more clonally expanded and had lower generation probabilities than equally common non-associated chains. Broadly in line with IMGT annotations, most TCR beta V segments showed up in productive rearrangements about 87% or about 30% of the time in an earlier analysis of approximately 600 of the donors. HLA typing was unavailable for some donors at each locus, so association tests used only the typed subset. Some IMGT-functional V segments, including TRBV6-2 and TRBV6-3, could not be told apart with the 87-base-pair reads, so those segments were excluded. According to a later analysis, parvovirus B19, influenza, CMV and Epstein-Barr virus appeared linked to several top co-occurrence clusters. Because counts were too low, about 18 rarely observed V segments, including chromosome 9 orphons, were excluded from the earlier analysis of 587 of the donors. The study gave a list of 150 to 200 TCR beta chains associated with cytomegalovirus.

V sheds 6 bases and J sheds 1 base, leaving 15 bases between their ends. CDR3 length: 15 amino acids, cysteine to phenylalanine. Here the CDR3 DNA is all that survives: 45 bases in frame from base 1. The germline V gene sets CDR1 to SNHLY and CDR2 to FYNNEI. Receptor amplification or capture employed the immunoSEQ multiplex PCR assay. A mixture of 60 forward primers for TCR Vbeta segments and 13 reverse primers for TCR Jbeta segments was used in the multiplex PCR. The CDR3 region of rearranged TCR beta genes was amplified from genomic DNA with a multiplex PCR assay. The Illumina HiSeq System was used to sequence the amplified TCR beta libraries as 87-base-pair reads. From the authors' description of their analysis: A later analysis tallied approximately 87 million unique TCR beta chains across the 550 to 850 repertoires, and approximately 12 million of those chains were shared by two or more donors. To remove PCR and sequencing errors, raw reads were error-corrected and collapsed into unique sequences using a nearest-neighbor algorithm that merged closely related sequences. CDR3 sequences were aligned to IMGT reference sequences to assign V, D and J gene segments. For a sequence to be retained, a match of at least six nucleotides to both a V gene segment and a J gene segment was required. Rearrangements were called productive when the CDR3 lacked stop codons and stayed in frame with V and J; all others were non-productive. CDR3 was defined according to IMGT convention as the region running from the second conserved V-encoded cysteine to the conserved J-encoded phenylalanine. Sequences without an unambiguous match to a single V gene segment were excluded from the earlier analysis of about 600 of the donors. An earlier analysis of several hundred of the donors called V segments functional above 56.7% productive rearrangements and segregating when the between-donor standard deviation exceeded 5%. A statistical classification framework was built to diagnose cytomegalovirus status from the catalog of TCR beta chain sequences. In a later analysis, TCR nucleotide sequences were compared against IMGT/GENE-DB human TR gene sequences so that V and J genes could be assigned. In a later analysis, CDR3 sequences and most-parsimonious VDJ recombination scenarios were assigned using the TCRdist pipeline. In a later analysis, each TCR beta chain was defined by its CDR3 amino acid sequence together with its V-gene family, and reads without a unique V-gene family were excluded. In a later analysis, nearly 600 highly shared, low-generation-probability nucleotide sequences were removed to address suspected cross-contamination and a sequencing artifact. In a later analysis, a clonal expansion index for each public chain was calculated from normalized within-repertoire ranks of inferred template counts. Generation probabilities in a later analysis came from a VDJ recombination model fitted to out-of-frame rearrangements, and those results were checked against IGoR. Hypergeometric tests were used in a later analysis to score TCR-TCR, TCR-HLA and TCR-CMV co-occurrence, with a repertoire-size bias correction applied to the TCR pairs. To estimate false discovery rates, a later analysis permuted the HLA or CMV assignments 20 times. A later analysis grouped co-occurring TCRs with DBSCAN, adding TCRdist sequence similarity when clustering within HLA-allele-positive subsets. Co-occurrence clustering excluded repertoires with fewer than 30,000 or more than 120,000 public chains, plus five with anomalous nucleotide sharing. TCRdb holds this immuneACCESS table with in-frame rearrangements only. Some clones are missing; in checked studies, unresolved V genes explain under half, and the rest has no known cause. Clone size and the V and J calls come from that table; the DNA yielded D and trimming. This sample comprises roughly 100,000 clones, about 75% of them detected only once. Of the sample, 2.5% is held by the ten largest clones.

The TCR was taken from a man aged 40-50 years in good health and CMV-seronegative. Material: PBMCs. The chain employs TRBV2 and TRBJ1-1, with TRBD1 tentatively as D gene (5 bases match). The DNA is TGTGCCAGCAGGGCCTTCGGGACTCCGAACACTGAAGCTTTCTTT. This is translated as CASRAFGTPNTEAFF. The full variable domain, completed from the reference TRBV2 and TRBJ1-1 proteins outside the CDR3, reads EPEVTQTPSHQVTQMGQEVILRCVPISNHLYFYWYRQILGQKVEFLVSFYNNEISEKSEIFDDQFSVERPDGSNFTLKIRSTKLEDSAMYFCASRAFGTPNTEAFFGQGTRLTVV.